This T cell receptor (beta chain) was recorded in a study of blood T cells in healthy people across ages. Regarding the study as a whole: Donors of long life had a larger count of naive CD4+ cells and greater diversity than aged donors.

A second 7 to 11 cycle PCR used barcoded and J-beta primers. With 12 random nucleotides, a template-switch adaptor tagged each individual cDNA molecule. A single record per CDR3 protein comes from TCRdb applying MiXCR to the 5' RACE reads. The sample shows hundreds of thousands of distinct CDR3 sequences, around 25% of them seen only once. CDR1 is ENHRY and CDR2 is SYGVKD in the germline V gene. This CDR3 comprises 13 residues. Remarks on this clonotype: The antigen remains unidentified.

The same sample was also used in a study of T cells of mothers and their children. That investigation notes: Six children and their three healthy Caucasian mothers were the donors.

The sample consisted of blood. This receptor was taken from a boy between 10 and 17 years old in good health. The gene calls are TRBV10-3 and TRBJ2-1, with TRBD2 matching over 8 bases. TRBJ2-5 matches the DNA end more closely, so the J call is doubtful. Written as DNA, the CDR3 is TGTGCCATCAGAGAGCGGGAGCAAGAGACCCAGTACTTC. It is translated as CAIREREQETQYF.